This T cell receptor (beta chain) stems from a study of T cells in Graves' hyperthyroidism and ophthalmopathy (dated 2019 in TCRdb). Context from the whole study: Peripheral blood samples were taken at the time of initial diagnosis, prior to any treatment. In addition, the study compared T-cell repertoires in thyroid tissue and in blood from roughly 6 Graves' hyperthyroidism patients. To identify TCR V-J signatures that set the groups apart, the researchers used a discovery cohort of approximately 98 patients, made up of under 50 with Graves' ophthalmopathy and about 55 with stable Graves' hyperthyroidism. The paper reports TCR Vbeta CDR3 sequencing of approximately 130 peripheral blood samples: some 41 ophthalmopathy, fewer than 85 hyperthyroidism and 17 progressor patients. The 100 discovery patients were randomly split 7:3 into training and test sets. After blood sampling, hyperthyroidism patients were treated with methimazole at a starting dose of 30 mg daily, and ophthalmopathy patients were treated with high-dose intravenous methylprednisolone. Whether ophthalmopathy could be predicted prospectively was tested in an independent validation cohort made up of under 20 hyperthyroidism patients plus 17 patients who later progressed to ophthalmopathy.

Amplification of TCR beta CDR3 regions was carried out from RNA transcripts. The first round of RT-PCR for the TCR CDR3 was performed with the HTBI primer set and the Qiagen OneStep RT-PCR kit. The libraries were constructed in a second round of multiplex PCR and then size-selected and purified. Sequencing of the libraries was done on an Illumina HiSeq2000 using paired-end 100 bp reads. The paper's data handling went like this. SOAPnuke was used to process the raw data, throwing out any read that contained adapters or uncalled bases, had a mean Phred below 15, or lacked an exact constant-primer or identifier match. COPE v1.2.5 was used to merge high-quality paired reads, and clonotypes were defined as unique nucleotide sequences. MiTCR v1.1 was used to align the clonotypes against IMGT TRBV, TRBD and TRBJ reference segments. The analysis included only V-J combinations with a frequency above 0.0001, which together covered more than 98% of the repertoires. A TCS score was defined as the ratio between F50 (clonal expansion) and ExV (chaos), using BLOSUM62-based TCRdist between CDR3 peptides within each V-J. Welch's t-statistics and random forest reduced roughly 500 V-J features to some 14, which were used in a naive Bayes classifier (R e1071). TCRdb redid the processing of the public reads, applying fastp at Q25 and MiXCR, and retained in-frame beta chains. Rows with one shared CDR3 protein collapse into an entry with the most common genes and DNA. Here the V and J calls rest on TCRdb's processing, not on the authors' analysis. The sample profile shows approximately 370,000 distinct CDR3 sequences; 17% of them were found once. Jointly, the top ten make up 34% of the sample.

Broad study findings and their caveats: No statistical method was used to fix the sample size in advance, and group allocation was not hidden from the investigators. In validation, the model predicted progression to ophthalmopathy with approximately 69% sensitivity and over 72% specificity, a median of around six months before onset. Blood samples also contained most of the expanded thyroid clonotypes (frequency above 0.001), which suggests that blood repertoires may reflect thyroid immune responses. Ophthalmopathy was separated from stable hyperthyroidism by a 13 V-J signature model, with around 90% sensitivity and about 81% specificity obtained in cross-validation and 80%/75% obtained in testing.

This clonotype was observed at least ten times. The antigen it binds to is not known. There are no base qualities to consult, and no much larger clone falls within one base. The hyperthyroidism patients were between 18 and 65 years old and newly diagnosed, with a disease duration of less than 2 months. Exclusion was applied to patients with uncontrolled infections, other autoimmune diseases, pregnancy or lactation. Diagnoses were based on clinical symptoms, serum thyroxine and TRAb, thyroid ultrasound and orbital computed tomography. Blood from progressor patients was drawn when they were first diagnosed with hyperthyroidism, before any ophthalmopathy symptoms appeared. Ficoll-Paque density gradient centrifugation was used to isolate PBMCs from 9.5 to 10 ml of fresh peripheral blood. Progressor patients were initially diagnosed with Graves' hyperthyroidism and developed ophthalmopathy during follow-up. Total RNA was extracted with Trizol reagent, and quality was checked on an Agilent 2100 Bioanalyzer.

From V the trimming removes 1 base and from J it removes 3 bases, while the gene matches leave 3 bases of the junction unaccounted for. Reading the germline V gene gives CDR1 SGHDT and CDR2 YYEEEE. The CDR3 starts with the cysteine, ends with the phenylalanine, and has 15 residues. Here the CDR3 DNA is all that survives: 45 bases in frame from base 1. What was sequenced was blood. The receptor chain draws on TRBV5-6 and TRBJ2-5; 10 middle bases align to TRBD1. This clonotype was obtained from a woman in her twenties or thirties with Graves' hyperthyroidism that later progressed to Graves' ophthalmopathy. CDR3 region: CASSLTGTGEETQYF. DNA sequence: TGTGCCAGCAGCTTGACCGGGACAGGGGAAGAGACCCAGTACTTC.